This passage covers 15 T cell receptor beta chains from one sample sequenced in a study of cytomegalovirus exposure and HLA in healthy donors. The PCR made use of 60 Vbeta and 13 Jbeta primers. Only in-frame clones appear in the TCRdb table, and some are missing; sequencing was by immunoSEQ multiplex PCR. The sample contains 180,000 or so clones, approximately 67% of which appear only once. Sequencing was done on a sample of PBMCs. The receptor source for this set is a man aged 35-49 years in good health and CMV-seronegative.

This clone came up a few times. The chain carries TRBV5-5 and TRBJ2-1, with a weak D call TRBD2 (5 bases). CDR1 is SGHKS and CDR2 is YYEKEE in the germline V gene (reference sequence). The CDR3 consists of 12 residues. V lost 4 bases to trimming and J lost 10 bases, with 12 bases between them. In nucleotides, the CDR3 is TGTGCCAGCAGCCAGGCGGGTGGCGAGCAGTTCTTC. The encoded protein is CASSQAGGEQFF.

The chain has TRBV7-2 and TRBJ2-2; TRBD1 agrees at 8 bases. J gave up 6 bases and V 7 bases, and 10 bases lay outside the gene matches. The CDR3 has 15 amino acids. Germline V CDR1 and CDR2: SGHTA, FQGNSA. As DNA, the CDR3 is TGTGCCAGCAAAGGACAGGGACGGACATCCGGGGAGCTGTTTTTT. It is translated as CASKGQGRTSGELFF. Drawing the rest from reference TRBV7-2 and TRBJ2-2, the complete variable domain is GAGVSQSPSNKVTEKGKDVELRCDPISGHTALYWYRQSLGQGLEFLIYFQGNSAPDKSGLPSDRFSAERTGGSVSTLTIQRTQQEDSAVYLCASKGQGRTSGELFFGEGSRLTVL.

V is TRBV19 and J is TRBJ1-5; tentative D call: TRBD1 (6 bases). The CDR3 sequence is 18 residues long. Germline V gene lookup returns CDR1 LNHDA and CDR2 SQIVND (reference sequence). The ends were cut back, 4 bases at V and 1 base at J, with 20 bases in the middle. This CDR3 is CASSTNRVDLASNQPQHF. CDR3 bases: TGTGCCAGTAGTACCAACAGGGTTGACCTAGCCAGCAATCAGCCCCAGCATTTT.

The chain uses TRBV27 and TRBJ2-1, with TRBD2 identical over 13 bases. The CDR3 length is 15 residues. Per the germline V gene, CDR1 is MNHEY and CDR2 is SMNVEV (reference sequence). Trimming took 4 bases from V and 10 from J; bases not matched to a gene: 7. As DNA, the CDR3 is TGTGCCAGCAGTTCCCGACTAGCGGGGGGACTGGAGCAGTTCTTC. Encoded protein: CASSSRLAGGLEQFF.

In this sample, this clone turned up a few times. V is TRBV4-1 and J is TRBJ1-4; D possibly corresponds to TRBD1 (5 bases). Germline V gene data show CDR1 as MGHRA and CDR2 as YSYEKL. The CDR3 runs 17 residues. The V gene lost 5 bases and the J gene lost 3 bases, with 19 bases spanning the gap. This CDR3 is CASSDMAEGRPNEKLFF. Written as DNA, the CDR3 is TGCGCCAGCAGCGACATGGCGGAGGGGAGGCCTAATGAAAAACTGTTTTTT.

The V gene is TRBV4-1, the J gene TRBJ1-5; 10 bases align to TRBD1. Germline V gives CDR1 MGHRA, CDR2 YSYEKL. The CDR3 consists of 16 residues. Unmatched junction bases numbered 3, after V lost 0 bases and J lost 4 bases. The CDR3 spells CASSQDPGQGNQPQHF. The CDR3 DNA sequence: TGCGCCAGCAGCCAAGATCCGGGACAGGGGAATCAGCCCCAGCATTTT.

As for this clone: This sample also contains other DNA sequences that code for the same CDR3. The chain employs TRBV9 and TRBJ2-2; D is unresolved. Germline CDR1 and CDR2: SGDLS and YYNGEE. CDR3 length: 14 residues. Trimming left V 0 bases short and J 0 bases short, with 3 bases between. The chain's CDR3 is CASSVDSNTGELFF. In nucleotides, the CDR3 is TGTGCCAGCAGCGTAGACTCGAACACCGGGGAGCTGTTTTTT.

The J gene is TRBJ2-6, the V gene TRBV6-1; D possibly corresponds to TRBD1 (5 bases). V lost 5 bases and J 0 bases, leaving 8 bases between the germline ends. Per germline, CDR1 MNHNS and CDR2 SASEGT. This CDR3 is built from 15 residues. The CDR3 spells CASSKDSSGANVLTF. CDR3 DNA sequence: TGTGCCAGCAGTAAAGACAGCTCTGGGGCCAACGTCCTGACTTTC.

In its sample, this clone was seen a few times. The gene calls are TRBV6-1 and TRBJ1-5; D remains ambiguous. This CDR3 is 13 amino acids long. CDR1 and CDR2 from the germline V gene are MNHNS and SASEGT. Deletions cut 3 bases from V and 4 bases from J, with 7 bases between. The CDR3 is CASSESLNQPQHF. The CDR3, as DNA: TGTGCCAGCAGTGAGTCACTGAATCAGCCCCAGCATTTT.

The chain employs TRBV25-1 and TRBJ2-7; 7 bases map to TRBD2. This CDR3 contains 13 residues. V shed 5 bases, J shed 5 bases, and the junction held 6 bases outside the gene matches. CDR1 and CDR2 (germline): MGHDK, SYGVNS. The CDR3 coding sequence is TGTGCCAGCAGTTACCTGGGGGGGAACGAGCAGTACTTC. This codes for CASSYLGGNEQYF.

This clone was observed a single time. The chain combines TRBV14 with TRBJ2-3, with D possibly TRBD2 on 6 matching bases. The germline V gene has CDR1 SGHDN and CDR2 FVKESK. V dropped 4 bases and J dropped 11 bases, with 13 bases sitting between them. CDR3 length: 12 amino acids. The CDR3 region is CASSPGTLGQYF. The CDR3 region has the DNA TGTGCCAGCAGCCCCGGGACTCTGGGGCAGTATTTT.

This clone has only one observation. The genes are TRBV7-2 and TRBJ2-1; 13 bases align to TRBD2. V lost 1 base to trimming and J lost 9 bases; unmatched junction nucleotides: 6. The CDR3 is 16 residues long. CDR1 SGHTA and CDR2 FQGNSA come from the germline V gene. CDR3 sequence: CASSLGTSGRSGEQFF. The CDR3 DNA follows: TGTGCCAGCAGCTTAGGGACTAGCGGGAGATCAGGTGAGCAGTTCTTC.

Only a few counts were recorded for this clone. This chain joins TRBV11-2 and TRBJ1-1; unclear D gene. V was trimmed by 1 base and J by 6 bases, leaving 12 bases between them. The germline V gene encodes CDR1 SGHAT and CDR2 FQNNGV. This CDR3 comprises 14 residues. CDR3: CASSLGLSVPEAFF. CDR3 DNA sequence: TGTGCCAGCAGCTTAGGATTGTCAGTGCCTGAAGCTTTCTTT.

This clone appeared a few times. The chain links TRBV5-1 to TRBJ1-5; possible D gene TRBD1, 5 bases. This CDR3 is built from 14 residues. Trimming removed 0 bases at V and 4 bases at J, with 8 bases between. Germline V gives CDR1 SGHRS, CDR2 YFSETQ. The CDR3 loop reads CASSLAPGNQPQHF. For the CDR3, the DNA is TGCGCCAGCAGCTTGGCCCCAGGGAATCAGCCCCAGCATTTT.

The V gene is TRBV20-1, the J gene TRBJ2-7, with 7 bases identical to TRBD1. Germline assignment: CDR1 DFQATT and CDR2 SNEGSKA (reference sequence). CDR3 length equals 11 residues. This CDR3 is CSPGQIYEQYF. CDR3 nucleotides: TGCAGCCCGGGACAGATATACGAGCAGTACTTC.